This TCR beta chain was captured by sequencing in a study of T-cell reconstitution after alpha-beta-depleted transplantation in children. CDR1 and CDR2 (germline): MDHEN, SYDVKM. The CDR3 runs 17 residues. Trimming pared 3 bases from V and 5 bases from J, leaving 20 bases between. The authors prepared the TCRbeta library with unique molecular identifiers. TCRdb called the PCR reads again in MiXCR, with one record for every CDR3 protein. Among around 500,000 distinct CDR3 sequences listed, around 13% were seen once. This clonotype was observed a handful of times. The clonotype originates from a human donor who donated a stem cell graft to a child with combined immunodeficiency. V usage is TRBV28 and J usage is TRBJ2-4; D remains unclear. The specimen was PBMCs from the stem cell graft donor, collected from the stem cell graft. The DNA of the CDR3 is TGTGCCAGCAGTTTGGCGGACGGTGACCTCAGTGAAAACATTCAGTACTTC. Translated: CASSLADGDLSENIQYF. The full variable domain, its missing parts supplied by reference TRBV28 and TRBJ2-4, is DVKVTQSSRYLVKRTGEKVFLECVQDMDHENMFWYRQDPGLGLRLIYFSYDVKMKEKGDIPEGYSVSREKKERFSLILESASTNQTSMYLCASSLADGDLSENIQYFGAGTRLSVL.